This is a list of T cell receptor beta chains from one sample in a study of T cell responses to AZD1222 COVID-19 vaccine. The data were produced by immunoSEQ multiplex PCR, yet TCRdb's version contains in-frame clones alone and is incomplete. The sample shows 90,000 to 100,000 clones, about nine tenths of them seen only once. Sequencing was performed on peripheral blood, taken 28 days after the second AZD1222 dose. The receptors shown here come from an adult who received the AZD1222 COVID-19 vaccine. The CDR3 runs from the conserved cysteine through the conserved F or W. Each record gives: CDR3 protein, CDR3 DNA, V gene, J gene, clone size, D gene. D genes are given only for firm matches. Clone size, where shown, is once, few, many, or a class for clones that have expanded.

CASSPRVAGEETQYF,TGTGCCAGCTCACCCAGGGTAGCGGGCGAAGAGACCCAGTACTTC,TRBV18,TRBJ2-5,-,TRBD2
CASGLRESWEYTGELFF,TGTGCTAGTGGTTTGCGGGAGTCCTGGGAGTACACCGGGGAGCTGTTTTTT,TRBV12-5,TRBJ2-2,-,-
CASSGQGRETGANVLTF,TGCGCCAGCAGCGGACAGGGTCGGGAGACTGGGGCCAACGTCCTGACTTTC,TRBV5-1,TRBJ2-6,-,TRBD1
CASSPRLAGARKGANEQFF,TGTGCCAGCAGCCCGCGACTAGCGGGAGCTCGGAAGGGGGCCAATGAGCAGTTCTTC,TRBV7-8,TRBJ2-1,-,TRBD2
CASSQLGNTIYF,TGTGCCAGCAGCCAACTTGGGAACACCATATATTTT,TRBV3-1/TRBV3-2,TRBJ1-3,-,-
CASSPNRVHTEAFF,TGTGCCAGCAGCCCAAACAGGGTTCACACTGAAGCTTTCTTT,TRBV9,TRBJ1-1,once,-
CASSPRTGGMNTEAFF,TGTGCCAGCAGCCCCAGGACAGGGGGGATGAACACTGAAGCTTTCTTT,TRBV7-6,TRBJ1-1,-,TRBD1
CASSLAWGPQSYEQYF,TGCGCCAGCAGCTTGGCCTGGGGACCCCAATCCTACGAGCAGTACTTC,TRBV5-1,TRBJ2-7,-,-
CASSSGPFYEQYF,TGTGCCAGCAGCTCGGGACCGTTCTACGAGCAGTACTTC,TRBV7-2,TRBJ2-7,-,-
CASSPEGQYEQYF,TGTGCCAGCTCACCGGAGGGACAGTACGAGCAGTACTTC,TRBV18,TRBJ2-7,-,-
CASSQGGSGRGQETQYF,TGTGCCAGCAGCCAAGGGGGTAGCGGGAGGGGGCAAGAGACCCAGTACTTC,TRBV3-1/TRBV3-2,TRBJ2-5,-,TRBD2
CASGRTRQGTTDTQYF,TGTGCTAGTGGTAGGACCCGACAGGGAACGACAGATACGCAGTATTTT,TRBV12-5,TRBJ2-3,-,TRBD1
CASSEDRGREKLFF,TGTGCCAGCAGCGAGGACAGGGGTAGAGAAAAACTGTTTTTT,TRBV5-4,TRBJ1-4,-,TRBD1
CASSSLAGGGTGELFF,TGTGCCAGCAGCTCCCTAGCGGGAGGGGGGACCGGGGAGCTGTTTTTT,TRBV5-4,TRBJ2-2,-,TRBD2
CASSDGGAAFF,TGTGCCAGCAGCGATGGAGGGGCGGCTTTCTTT,TRBV9,TRBJ1-1,-,-
CATQLAGGPGTDTQYF,TGTGCCACCCAGCTTGCGGGAGGGCCCGGCACAGATACGCAGTATTTT,TRBV15,TRBJ2-3,-,TRBD2
CASSQRSSGSDEQYF,TGTGCCAGCAGCCAAAGATCTAGCGGGAGCGACGAGCAGTACTTC,TRBV4-2,TRBJ2-7,-,TRBD2
CASSSLDREGTEAFF,TGTGCCAGTAGCAGTCTCGACAGGGAGGGCACTGAAGCTTTCTTT,TRBV19,TRBJ1-1,-,TRBD1
CASTGLGGLQETQYF,TGTGCCAGCACCGGCCTAGGGGGGTTGCAAGAGACCCAGTACTTC,TRBV5-6,TRBJ2-5,once,-
CASSRGVGIFDEQYF,TGTGCCAGCAGCCGAGGGGTAGGGATCTTCGACGAGCAGTACTTC,TRBV3-1/TRBV3-2,TRBJ2-7,-,-
CATSRDAEGNTEAFF,TGTGCCACCAGCAGAGATGCGGAGGGGAACACTGAAGCTTTCTTT,TRBV15,TRBJ1-1,-,-
CASSLWVNREKLFF,TGTGCCAGCTCCCTCTGGGTTAATAGGGAAAAACTGTTTTTT,TRBV28,TRBJ1-4,-,-
CASSLGPGLNQETQYF,TGCGCCAGCAGCTTGGGGCCGGGACTGAACCAAGAGACCCAGTACTTC,TRBV5-1,TRBJ2-5,-,-
CASRPTGAQAGGGEQYF,TGTGCCAGCAGACCTACAGGGGCTCAAGCGGGAGGGGGCGAGCAGTACTTC,TRBV28,TRBJ2-7,few,TRBD2
CASSSWTGPANGYTF,TGTGCCAGCAGCTCCTGGACAGGGCCGGCGAATGGCTACACCTTC,TRBV7-9,TRBJ1-2,-,TRBD1
CAWSGPYGNEQFF,TGTGCCTGGAGTGGACCTTACGGAAATGAGCAGTTCTTC,TRBV30,TRBJ2-1,-,-
CASSFLQGTDTQYF,TGTGCCAGCAGTTTCCTACAGGGTACAGATACGCAGTATTTT,TRBV28,TRBJ2-3,-,-
CASAPGFNQPQHF,TGCGCCAGCGCCCCGGGCTTCAATCAGCCCCAGCATTTT,TRBV5-1,TRBJ1-5,-,-
CASSQEGRGLHGYTF,TGTGCCAGCAGCCAAGAGGGCAGGGGGCTACATGGCTACACCTTC,TRBV4-2,TRBJ1-2,-,TRBD1
CAISPTWGAGANNEQFF,TGTGCCATCAGTCCTACCTGGGGGGCGGGAGCAAACAATGAGCAGTTCTTC,TRBV10-3,TRBJ2-1,-,-
CASSLLDNEQFF,TGTGCCAGCAGCCTCCTGGACAATGAGCAGTTCTTC,TRBV7-9,TRBJ2-1,once,-
CASTSSVEKLFF,TGTGCCAGCACCTCCTCCGTCGAAAAACTGTTTTTT,TRBV12-3/TRBV12-4,TRBJ1-4,-,-
CASSPGLTGASYNEQFF,TGTGCCAGCAGCCCTGGATTGACAGGGGCTTCCTACAATGAGCAGTTCTTC,TRBV3-1/TRBV3-2,TRBJ2-1,-,TRBD1
CAISETGTGSREQYF,TGTGCCATCAGTGAAACCGGGACAGGGAGTCGCGAGCAGTACTTC,TRBV10-3,TRBJ2-7,-,TRBD1
CASSLPGQVSYEQYF,TGTGCCAGCAGTCTTCCGGGACAGGTCTCCTACGAGCAGTACTTC,TRBV6-6,TRBJ2-7,-,TRBD1
CAWSEGAGELFF,TGTGCCTGGAGTGAGGGGGCCGGGGAGCTGTTTTTT,TRBV30,TRBJ2-2,-,-
CASRNRDSYQPQHF,TGTGCCAGTAGAAACCGGGACAGCTATCAGCCCCAGCATTTT,TRBV19,TRBJ1-5,-,TRBD1
CASSQTSDSTDTQYF,TGTGCCAGCAGCCAAACTAGCGATTCCACAGATACGCAGTATTTT,TRBV7-9,TRBJ2-3,-,TRBD2
CASSQDVFSTTTDTQYF,TGTGCCAGCAGCCAAGACGTCTTCAGCACCACCACAGATACGCAGTATTTT,TRBV4-2,TRBJ2-3,-,-
CASSQDLGRGTDTQYF,TGTGCCAGCAGCCAAGATCTCGGGAGGGGCACAGATACGCAGTATTTT,TRBV4-2,TRBJ2-3,few,TRBD2
CASSRGTRSQETQYF,TGTGCCAGCAGCCGGGGAACGAGATCCCAAGAGACCCAGTACTTC,TRBV5-4,TRBJ2-5,-,-
CASSPQKNQPQHF,TGTGCCAGTAGTCCTCAGAAGAATCAGCCCCAGCATTTT,TRBV19,TRBJ1-5,-,-
CASSSLYSSGRASEQFF,TGTGCCAGCAGCAGCTTATACAGTAGCGGGAGGGCCAGTGAGCAGTTCTTC,TRBV11-2,TRBJ2-1,-,TRBD2
CAWSSGHDTEAFF,TGTGCCTGGAGTTCAGGGCATGACACTGAAGCTTTCTTT,TRBV30,TRBJ1-1,-,-